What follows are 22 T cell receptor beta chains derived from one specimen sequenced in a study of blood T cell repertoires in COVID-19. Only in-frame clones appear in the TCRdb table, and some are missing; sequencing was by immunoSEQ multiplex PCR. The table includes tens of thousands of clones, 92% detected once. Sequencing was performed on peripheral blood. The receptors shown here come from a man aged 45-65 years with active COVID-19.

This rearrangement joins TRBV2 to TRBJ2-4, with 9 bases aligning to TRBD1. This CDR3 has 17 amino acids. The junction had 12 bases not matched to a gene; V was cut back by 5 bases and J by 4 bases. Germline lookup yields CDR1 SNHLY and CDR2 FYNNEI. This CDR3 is CASSTYGTGNGKNIQYF. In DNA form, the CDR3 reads TGTGCCAGCAGTACCTACGGGACAGGGAATGGGAAAAACATTCAGTACTTC.

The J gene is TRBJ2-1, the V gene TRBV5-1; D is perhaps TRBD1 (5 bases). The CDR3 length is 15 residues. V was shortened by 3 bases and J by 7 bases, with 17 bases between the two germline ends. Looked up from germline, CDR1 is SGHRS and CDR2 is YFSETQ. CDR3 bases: TGCGCCAGCAGCTCCGTGGGGCCGATCTTTAATGAGCAGTTCTTC. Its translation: CASSSVGPIFNEQFF. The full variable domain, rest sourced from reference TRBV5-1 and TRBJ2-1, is KAGVTQTPRYLIKTRGQQVTLSCSPISGHRSVSWYQQTPGQGLQFLFEYFSETQRNKGNFPGRFSGRQFSNSRSEMNVSTLELGDSALYLCASSSVGPIFNEQFFGPGTRLTVL.

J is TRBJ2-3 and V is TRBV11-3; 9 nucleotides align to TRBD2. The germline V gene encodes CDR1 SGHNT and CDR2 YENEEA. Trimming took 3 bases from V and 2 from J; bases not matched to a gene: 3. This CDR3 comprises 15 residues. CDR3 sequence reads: CASSFSGGATDTQYF. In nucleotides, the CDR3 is TGTGCCAGCAGCTTTAGCGGGGGCGCCACAGATACGCAGTATTTT.

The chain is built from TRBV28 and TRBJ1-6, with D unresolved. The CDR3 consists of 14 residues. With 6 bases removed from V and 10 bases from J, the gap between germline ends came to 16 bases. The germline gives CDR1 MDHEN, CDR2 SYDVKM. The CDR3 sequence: CASSKSQFRSPLHF. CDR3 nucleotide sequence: TGTGCCAGCAGCAAATCCCAATTCAGGTCACCCCTCCACTTT.

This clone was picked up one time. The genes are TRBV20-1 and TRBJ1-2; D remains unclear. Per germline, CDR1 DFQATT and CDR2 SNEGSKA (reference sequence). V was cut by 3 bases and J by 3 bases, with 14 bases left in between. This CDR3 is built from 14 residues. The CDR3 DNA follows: TGCAGTGCTAGTTACCAGAATACCCACTATGGCTACACCTTC. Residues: CSASYQNTHYGYTF.

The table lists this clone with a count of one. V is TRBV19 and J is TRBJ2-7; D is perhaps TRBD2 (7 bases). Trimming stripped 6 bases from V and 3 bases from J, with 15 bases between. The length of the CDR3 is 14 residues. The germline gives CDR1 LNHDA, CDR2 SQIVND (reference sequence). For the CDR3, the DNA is TGTGCCAGTAGCCACCCGGGGGGCTACTACGAGCAGTACTTC. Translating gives CASSHPGGYYEQYF.

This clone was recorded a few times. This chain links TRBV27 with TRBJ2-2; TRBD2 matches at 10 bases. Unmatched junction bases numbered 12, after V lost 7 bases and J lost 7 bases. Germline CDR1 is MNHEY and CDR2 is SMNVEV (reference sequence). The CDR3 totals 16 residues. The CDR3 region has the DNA TGTGCCAGCACCGAAAGCGGGGGGGCGTACGGCGGGGAGCTGTTTTTT. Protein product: CASTESGGAYGGELFF.

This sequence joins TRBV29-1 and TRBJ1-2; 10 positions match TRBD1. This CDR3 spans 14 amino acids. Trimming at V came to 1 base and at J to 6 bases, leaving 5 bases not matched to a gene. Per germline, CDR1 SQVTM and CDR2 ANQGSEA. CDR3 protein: CSVEGPTGGHGYTF. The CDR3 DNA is TGCAGCGTTGAAGGACCGACAGGGGGCCATGGCTACACCTTC.

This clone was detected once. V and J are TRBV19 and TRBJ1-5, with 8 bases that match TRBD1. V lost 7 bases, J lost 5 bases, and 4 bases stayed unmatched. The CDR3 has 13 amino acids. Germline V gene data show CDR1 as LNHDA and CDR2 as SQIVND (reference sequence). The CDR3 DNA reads TGTGCCAGTAAGGACAGGGCGGATCAGCCCCAGCATTTT. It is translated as CASKDRADQPQHF. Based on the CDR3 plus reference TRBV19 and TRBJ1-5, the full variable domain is DGGITQSPKYLFRKEGQNVTLSCEQNLNHDAMYWYRQDPGQGLRLIYYSQIVNDFQKGDIAEGYSVSREKKESFPLTVTSAQKNPTAFYLCASKDRADQPQHFGDGTRLSIL.

Here the CDR3 reads CASSAGGSGYGYTF. In nucleotides, the CDR3 is TGCGCCAGCAGCGCAGGGGGGAGCGGCTATGGCTACACCTTC. The chain combines TRBV5-1 with TRBJ1-2; TRBD1 matches 7 bases. The CDR3 loop spans 14 amino acids. The germline V gene has CDR1 SGHRS and CDR2 YFSETQ. Losses at the gene ends were 4 bases for V and 4 bases for J; bases not matched to a gene: 7.

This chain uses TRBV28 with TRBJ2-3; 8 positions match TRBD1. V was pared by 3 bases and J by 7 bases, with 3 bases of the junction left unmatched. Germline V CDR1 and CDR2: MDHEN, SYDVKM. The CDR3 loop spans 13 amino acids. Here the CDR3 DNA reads TGTGCCAGCAGTTTGGGACAGGACCATACGCAGTATTTT. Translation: CASSLGQDHTQYF.

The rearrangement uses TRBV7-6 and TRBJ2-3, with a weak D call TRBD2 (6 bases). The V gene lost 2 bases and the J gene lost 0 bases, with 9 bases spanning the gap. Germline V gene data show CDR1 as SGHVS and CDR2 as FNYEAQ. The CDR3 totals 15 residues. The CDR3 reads CASSLNRGSTDTQYF. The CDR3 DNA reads TGTGCCAGCAGCTTAAACCGGGGGAGCACAGATACGCAGTATTTT.

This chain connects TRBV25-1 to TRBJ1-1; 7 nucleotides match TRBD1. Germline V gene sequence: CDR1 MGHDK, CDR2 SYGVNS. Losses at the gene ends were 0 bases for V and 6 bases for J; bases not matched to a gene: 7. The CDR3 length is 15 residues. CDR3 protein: CASSEYQGEGSEAFF. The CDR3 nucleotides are TGTGCCAGCAGTGAATACCAGGGGGAAGGTTCTGAAGCTTTCTTT.

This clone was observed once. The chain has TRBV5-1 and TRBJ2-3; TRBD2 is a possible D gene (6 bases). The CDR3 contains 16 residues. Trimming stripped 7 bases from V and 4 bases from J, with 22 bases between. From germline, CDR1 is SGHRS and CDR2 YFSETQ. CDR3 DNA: TGCGCCAGCTCGAGACTAGGAGTTGTGGGGTCAGATACGCAGTATTTT. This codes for CASSRLGVVGSDTQYF.

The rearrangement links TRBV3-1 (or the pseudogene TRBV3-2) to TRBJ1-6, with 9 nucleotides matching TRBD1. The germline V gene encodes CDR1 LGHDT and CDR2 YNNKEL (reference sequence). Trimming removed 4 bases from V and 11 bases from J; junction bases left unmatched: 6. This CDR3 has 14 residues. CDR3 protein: CASSLGQGGPPLHF. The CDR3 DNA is TGTGCCAGCAGCCTGGGACAGGGAGGTCCACCCCTCCACTTT.

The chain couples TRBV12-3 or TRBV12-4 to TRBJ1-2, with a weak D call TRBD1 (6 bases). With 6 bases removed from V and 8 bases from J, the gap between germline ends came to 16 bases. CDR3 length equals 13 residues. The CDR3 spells CASSPRDTGGYTF. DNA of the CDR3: TGTGCCAGCAGCCCTAGGGACACGGGAGGCTACACCTTC.

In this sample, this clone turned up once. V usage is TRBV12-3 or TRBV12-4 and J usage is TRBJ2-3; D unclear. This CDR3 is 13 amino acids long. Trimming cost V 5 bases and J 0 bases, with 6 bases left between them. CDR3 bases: TGTGCCAGCAGTAGCTACAGCACAGATACGCAGTATTTT. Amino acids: CASSSYSTDTQYF.

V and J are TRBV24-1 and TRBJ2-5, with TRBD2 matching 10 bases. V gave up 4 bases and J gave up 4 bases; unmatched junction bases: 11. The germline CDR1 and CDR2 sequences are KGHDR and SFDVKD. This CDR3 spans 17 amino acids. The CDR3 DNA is TGTGCCACCAGTGACTCACGAGCGGGAGGGCCCTCAGAGACCCAGTACTTC. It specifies CATSDSRAGGPSETQYF.

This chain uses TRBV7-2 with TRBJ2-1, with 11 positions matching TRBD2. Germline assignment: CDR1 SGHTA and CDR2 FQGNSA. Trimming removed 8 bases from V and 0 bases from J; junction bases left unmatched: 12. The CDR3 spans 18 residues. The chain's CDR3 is CASVSIAGGRSSYNEQFF. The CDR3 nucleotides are TGTGCCAGCGTATCAATAGCGGGGGGGAGATCCTCCTACAATGAGCAGTTCTTC.

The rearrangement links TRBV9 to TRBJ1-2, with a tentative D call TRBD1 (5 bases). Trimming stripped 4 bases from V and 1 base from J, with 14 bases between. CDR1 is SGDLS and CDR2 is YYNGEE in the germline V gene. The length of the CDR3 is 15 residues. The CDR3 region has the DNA TGTGCCAGCAGCCCCGGGGGGGGTCTTAACTATGGCTACACCTTC. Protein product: CASSPGGGLNYGYTF.

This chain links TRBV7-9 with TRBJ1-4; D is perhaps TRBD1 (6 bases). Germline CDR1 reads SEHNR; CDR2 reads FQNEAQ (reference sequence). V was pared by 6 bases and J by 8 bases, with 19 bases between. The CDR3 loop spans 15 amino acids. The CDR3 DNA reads TGTGCCAGCAGTCTTAGTTCAGGGGTTGGGGAAAAACTGTTTTTT. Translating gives CASSLSSGVGEKLFF.

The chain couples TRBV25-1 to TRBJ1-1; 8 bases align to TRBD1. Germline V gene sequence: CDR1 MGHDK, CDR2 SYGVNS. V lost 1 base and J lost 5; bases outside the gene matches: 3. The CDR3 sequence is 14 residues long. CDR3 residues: CASSESGGRTEAFF. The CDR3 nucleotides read TGTGCCAGCAGTGAATCAGGGGGCCGGACTGAAGCTTTCTTT.